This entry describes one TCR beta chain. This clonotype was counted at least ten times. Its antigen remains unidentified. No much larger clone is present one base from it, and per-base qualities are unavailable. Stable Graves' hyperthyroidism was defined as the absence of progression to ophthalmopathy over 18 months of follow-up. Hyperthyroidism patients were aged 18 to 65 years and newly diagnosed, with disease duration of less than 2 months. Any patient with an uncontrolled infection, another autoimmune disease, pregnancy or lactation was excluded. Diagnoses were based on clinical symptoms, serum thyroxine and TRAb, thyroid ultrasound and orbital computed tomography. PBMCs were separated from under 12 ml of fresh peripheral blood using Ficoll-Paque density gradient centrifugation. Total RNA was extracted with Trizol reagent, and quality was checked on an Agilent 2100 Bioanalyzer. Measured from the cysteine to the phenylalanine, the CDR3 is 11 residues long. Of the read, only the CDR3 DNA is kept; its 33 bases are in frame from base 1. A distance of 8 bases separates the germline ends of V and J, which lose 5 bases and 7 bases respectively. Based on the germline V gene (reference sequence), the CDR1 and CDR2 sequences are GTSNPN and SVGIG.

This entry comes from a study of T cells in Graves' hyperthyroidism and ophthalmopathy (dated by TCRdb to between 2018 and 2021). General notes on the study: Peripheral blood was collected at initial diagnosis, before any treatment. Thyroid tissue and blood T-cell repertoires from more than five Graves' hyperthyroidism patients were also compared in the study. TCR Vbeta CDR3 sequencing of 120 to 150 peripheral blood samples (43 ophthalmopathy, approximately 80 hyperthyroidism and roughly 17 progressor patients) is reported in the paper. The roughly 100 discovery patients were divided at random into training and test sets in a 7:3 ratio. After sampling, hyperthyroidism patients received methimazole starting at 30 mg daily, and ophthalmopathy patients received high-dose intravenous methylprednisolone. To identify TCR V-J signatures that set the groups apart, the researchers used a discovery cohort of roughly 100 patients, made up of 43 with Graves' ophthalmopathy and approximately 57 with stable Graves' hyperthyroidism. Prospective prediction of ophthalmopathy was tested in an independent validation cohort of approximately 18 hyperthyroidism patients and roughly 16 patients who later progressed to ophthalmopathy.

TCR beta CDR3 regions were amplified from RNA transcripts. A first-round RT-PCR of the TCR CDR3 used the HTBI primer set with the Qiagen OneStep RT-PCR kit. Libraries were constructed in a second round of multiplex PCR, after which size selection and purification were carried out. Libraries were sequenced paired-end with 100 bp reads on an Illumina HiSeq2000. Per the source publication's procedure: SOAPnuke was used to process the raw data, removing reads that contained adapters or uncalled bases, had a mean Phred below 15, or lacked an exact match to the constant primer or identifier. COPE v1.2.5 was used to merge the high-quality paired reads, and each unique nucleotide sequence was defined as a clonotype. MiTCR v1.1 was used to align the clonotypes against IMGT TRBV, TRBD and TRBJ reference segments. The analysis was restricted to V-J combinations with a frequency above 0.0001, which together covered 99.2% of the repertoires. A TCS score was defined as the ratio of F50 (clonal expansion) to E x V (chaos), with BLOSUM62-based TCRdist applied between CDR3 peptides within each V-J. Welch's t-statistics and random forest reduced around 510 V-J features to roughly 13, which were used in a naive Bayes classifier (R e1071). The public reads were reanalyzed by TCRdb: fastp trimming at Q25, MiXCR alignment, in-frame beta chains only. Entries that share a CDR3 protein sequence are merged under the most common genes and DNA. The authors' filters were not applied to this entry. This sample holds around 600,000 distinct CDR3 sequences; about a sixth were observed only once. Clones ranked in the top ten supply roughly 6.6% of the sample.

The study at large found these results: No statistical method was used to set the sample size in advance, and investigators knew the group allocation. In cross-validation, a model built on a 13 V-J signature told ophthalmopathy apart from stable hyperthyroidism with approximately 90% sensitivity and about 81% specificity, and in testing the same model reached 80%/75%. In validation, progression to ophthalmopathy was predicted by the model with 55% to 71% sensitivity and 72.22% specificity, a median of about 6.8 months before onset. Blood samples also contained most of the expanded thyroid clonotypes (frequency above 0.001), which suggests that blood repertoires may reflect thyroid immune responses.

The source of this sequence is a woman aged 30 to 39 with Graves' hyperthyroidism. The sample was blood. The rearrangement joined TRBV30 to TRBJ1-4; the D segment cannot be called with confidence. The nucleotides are TGTGCCTGGCGGCAAACTGAAAAACTGTTTTTT. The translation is CAWRQTEKLFF.